This T cell receptor (beta chain) was recovered during a study of T cells in pancreatic ductal adenocarcinoma. The selected patients with pancreatic ductal adenocarcinoma had surgery but no neoadjuvant therapy. Assay used: immunoSEQ multiplex PCR; TCRdb lists only in-frame clones, some missing. The data show roughly 16,000 clones, with about nine tenths seen just once and roughly 0.91% held by the top ten. Trimming at V came to 4 bases and at J to 7 bases, leaving 4 bases not matched to a gene. The CDR3 covers 13 residues. Germline CDR1 is LNHDA and CDR2 is SQIVND (reference sequence). Sequenced material: PBMCs. The chain employs TRBV19 and TRBJ1-2; 9 bases are a match to TRBD1. The TCR comes from a human donor with pancreatic ductal adenocarcinoma. The CDR3 DNA reads TGTGCCAGTAGTAGGGGACAGGGTGGTGGCTACACCTTC. Protein: CASSRGQGGGYTF.